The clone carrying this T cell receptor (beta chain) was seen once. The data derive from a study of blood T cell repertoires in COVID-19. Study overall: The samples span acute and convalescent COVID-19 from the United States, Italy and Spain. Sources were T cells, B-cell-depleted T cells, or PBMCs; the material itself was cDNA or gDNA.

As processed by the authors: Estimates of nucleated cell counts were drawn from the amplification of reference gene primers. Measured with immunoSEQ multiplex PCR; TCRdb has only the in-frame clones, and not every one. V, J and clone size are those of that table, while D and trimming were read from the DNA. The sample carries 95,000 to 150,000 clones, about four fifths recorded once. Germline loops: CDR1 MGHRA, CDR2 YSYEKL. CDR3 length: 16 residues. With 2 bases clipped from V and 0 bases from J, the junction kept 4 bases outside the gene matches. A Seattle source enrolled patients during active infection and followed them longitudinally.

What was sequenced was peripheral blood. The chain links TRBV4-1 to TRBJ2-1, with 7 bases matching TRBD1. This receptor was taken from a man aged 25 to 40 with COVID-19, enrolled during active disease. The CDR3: CASSQPRGSSYNEQFF. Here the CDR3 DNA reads TGCGCCAGCAGCCAACCCAGGGGGAGCTCCTACAATGAGCAGTTCTTC.